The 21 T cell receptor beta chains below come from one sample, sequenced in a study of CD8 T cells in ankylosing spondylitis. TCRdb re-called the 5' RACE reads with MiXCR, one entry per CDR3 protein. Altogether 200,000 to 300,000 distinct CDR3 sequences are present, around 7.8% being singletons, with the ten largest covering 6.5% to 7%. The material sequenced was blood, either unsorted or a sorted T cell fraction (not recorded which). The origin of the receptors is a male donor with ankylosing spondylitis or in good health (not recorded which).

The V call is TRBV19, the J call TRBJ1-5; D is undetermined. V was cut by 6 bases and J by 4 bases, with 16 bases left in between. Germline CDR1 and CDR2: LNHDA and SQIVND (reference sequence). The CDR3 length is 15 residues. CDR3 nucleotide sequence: TGTGCCAGTAGCCCAAAGGGAGGTTGGAATCAGCCCCAGCATTTT. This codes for CASSPKGGWNQPQHF. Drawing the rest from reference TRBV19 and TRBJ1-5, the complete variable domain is DGGITQSPKYLFRKEGQNVTLSCEQNLNHDAMYWYRQDPGQGLRLIYYSQIVNDFQKGDIAEGYSVSREKKESFPLTVTSAQKNPTAFYLCASSPKGGWNQPQHFGDGTRLSIL.

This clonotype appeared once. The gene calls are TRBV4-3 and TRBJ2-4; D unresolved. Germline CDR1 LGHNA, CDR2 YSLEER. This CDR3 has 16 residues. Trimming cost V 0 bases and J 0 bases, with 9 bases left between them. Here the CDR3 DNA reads TGCGCCAGCAGCCAAGATGTGGGGTTAGCCAAAAACATTCAGTACTTC. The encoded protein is CASSQDVGLAKNIQYF.

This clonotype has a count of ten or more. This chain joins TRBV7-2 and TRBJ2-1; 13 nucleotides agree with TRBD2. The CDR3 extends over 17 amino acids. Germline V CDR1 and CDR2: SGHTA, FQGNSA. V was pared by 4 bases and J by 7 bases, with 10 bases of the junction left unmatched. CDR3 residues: CASSSYGLAGVENEQFF. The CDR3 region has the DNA TGTGCCAGCAGCTCCTATGGACTAGCGGGAGTTGAGAATGAGCAGTTCTTC.

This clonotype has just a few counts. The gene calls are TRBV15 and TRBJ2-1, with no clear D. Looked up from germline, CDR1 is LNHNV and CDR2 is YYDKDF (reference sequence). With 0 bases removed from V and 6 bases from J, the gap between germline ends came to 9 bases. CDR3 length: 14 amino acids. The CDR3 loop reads CATSRDQAPNEQFF. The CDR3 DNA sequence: TGTGCCACCAGCAGAGACCAGGCCCCCAATGAGCAGTTCTTC. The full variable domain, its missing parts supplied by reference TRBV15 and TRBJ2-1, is DAMVIQNPRYQVTQFGKPVTLSCSQTLNHNVMYWYQQKSSQAPKLLFHYYDKDFNNEADTPDNFQSRRPNTSFCFLDIRSPGLGDTAMYLCATSRDQAPNEQFFGPGTRLTVL.

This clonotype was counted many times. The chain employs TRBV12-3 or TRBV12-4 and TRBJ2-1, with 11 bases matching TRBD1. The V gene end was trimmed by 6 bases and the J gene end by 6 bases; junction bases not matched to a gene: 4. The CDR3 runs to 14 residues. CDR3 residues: CASREGTGGNEQFF. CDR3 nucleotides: TGTGCCAGCAGGGAAGGGACAGGGGGCAATGAGCAGTTCTTC.

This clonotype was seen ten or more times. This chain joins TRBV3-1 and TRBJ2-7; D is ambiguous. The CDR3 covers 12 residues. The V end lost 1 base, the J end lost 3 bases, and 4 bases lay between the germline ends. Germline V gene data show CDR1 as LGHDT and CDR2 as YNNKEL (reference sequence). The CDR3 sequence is CASSQGSYEQYF. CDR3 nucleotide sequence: TGTGCCAGCAGCCAAGGGAGCTACGAGCAGTACTTC.

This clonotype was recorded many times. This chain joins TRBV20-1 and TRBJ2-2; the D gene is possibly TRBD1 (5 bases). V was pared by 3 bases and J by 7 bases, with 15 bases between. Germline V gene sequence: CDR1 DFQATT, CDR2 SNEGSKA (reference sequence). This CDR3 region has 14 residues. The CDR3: CSASLAGSVGELFF. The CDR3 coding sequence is TGCAGTGCTAGTTTGGCAGGGTCGGTCGGGGAGCTGTTTTTT.

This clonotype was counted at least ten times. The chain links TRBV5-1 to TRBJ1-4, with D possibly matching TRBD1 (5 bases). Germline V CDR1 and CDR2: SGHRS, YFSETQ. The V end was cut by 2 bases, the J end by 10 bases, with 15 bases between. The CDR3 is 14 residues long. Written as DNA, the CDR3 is TGCGCCAGCAGCTTCCGGTCGGGACGCGGAAAACTGTTTTTT. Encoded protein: CASSFRSGRGKLFF.

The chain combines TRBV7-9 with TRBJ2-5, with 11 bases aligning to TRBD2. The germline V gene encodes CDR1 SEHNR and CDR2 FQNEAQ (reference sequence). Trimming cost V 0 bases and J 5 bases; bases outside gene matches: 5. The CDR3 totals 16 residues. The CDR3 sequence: CASSLAPSGRQETQYF. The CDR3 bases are TGTGCCAGCAGCTTAGCGCCTAGCGGGAGGCAGGAGACCCAGTACTTC.

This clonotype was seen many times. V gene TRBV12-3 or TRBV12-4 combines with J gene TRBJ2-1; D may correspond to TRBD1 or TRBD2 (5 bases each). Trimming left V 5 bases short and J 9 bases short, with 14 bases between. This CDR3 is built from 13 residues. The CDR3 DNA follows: TGTGCCAGCAGTCCGGGGACGAACAGTGAGCAGTTCTTC. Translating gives CASSPGTNSEQFF.

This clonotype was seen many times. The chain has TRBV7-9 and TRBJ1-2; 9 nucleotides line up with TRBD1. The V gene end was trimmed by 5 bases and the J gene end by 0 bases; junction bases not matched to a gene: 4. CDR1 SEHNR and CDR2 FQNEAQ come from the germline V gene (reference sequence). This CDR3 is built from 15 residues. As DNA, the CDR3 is TGTGCCAGCAGCCGTTGGACAGGGGCTAACTATGGCTACACCTTC. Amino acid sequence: CASSRWTGANYGYTF.

The CDR3 nucleotides read TGTGCCAGCAGCTCTTATACAGGGATGTCTGGGGCCAACGTCCTGACTTTC. This encodes CASSSYTGMSGANVLTF. The rearrangement links TRBV5-4 to TRBJ2-6; TRBD1 is a possible D gene (6 bases). CDR1 and CDR2 from the germline V gene are SGHNT and YYREEE (reference sequence). The CDR3 is 17 residues long. V gave up 3 bases and J gave up 1 base, with 14 bases separating them. The whole variable domain, filled in from reference TRBV5-4 and TRBJ2-6, reads ETGVTQSPTHLIKTRGQQVTLRCSSQSGHNTVSWYQQALGQGPQFIFQYYREEENGRGNFPPRFSGLQFPNYSSELNVNALELDDSALYLCASSSYTGMSGANVLTFGAGSRLTVL.

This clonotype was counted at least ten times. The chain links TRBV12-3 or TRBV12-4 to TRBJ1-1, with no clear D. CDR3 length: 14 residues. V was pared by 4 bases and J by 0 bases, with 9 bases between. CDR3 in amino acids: CASSSLRLNTEAFF. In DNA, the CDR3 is TGTGCCAGCAGTTCCCTTAGACTGAACACTGAAGCTTTCTTT.

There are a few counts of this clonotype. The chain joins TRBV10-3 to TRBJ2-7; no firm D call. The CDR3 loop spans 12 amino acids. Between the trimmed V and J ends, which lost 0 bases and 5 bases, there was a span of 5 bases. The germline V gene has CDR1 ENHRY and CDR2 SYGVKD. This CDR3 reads CAISESENEQYF. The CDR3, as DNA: TGTGCCATCAGTGAGTCAGAGAACGAGCAGTACTTC.

CDR3 nucleotide sequence: TGCAGCGCCGGAGGGCGGGCAACCTACGAGCAGTACTTC. This codes for CSAGGRATYEQYF. The chain recombines TRBV29-1 with TRBJ2-7; a possible D gene is TRBD2 (6 bases). Germline CDR1 is SQVTM and CDR2 is ANQGSEA. The CDR3 has 13 amino acids. The V end was cut by 7 bases, the J end by 2 bases, with 15 bases between.

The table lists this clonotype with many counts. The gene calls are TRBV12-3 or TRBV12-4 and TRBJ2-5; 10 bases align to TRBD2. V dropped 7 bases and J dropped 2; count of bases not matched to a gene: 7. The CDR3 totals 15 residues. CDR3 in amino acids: CASIPGTSAQETQYF. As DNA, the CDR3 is TGTGCCAGCATCCCCGGGACTAGCGCGCAAGAGACCCAGTACTTC.

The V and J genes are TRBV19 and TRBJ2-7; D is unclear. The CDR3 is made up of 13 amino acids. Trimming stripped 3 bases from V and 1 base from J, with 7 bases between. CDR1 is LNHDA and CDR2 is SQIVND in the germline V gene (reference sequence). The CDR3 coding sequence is TGTGCCAGTAGTATTTCGGATTCCTACGAGCAGTACTTC. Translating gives CASSISDSYEQYF.

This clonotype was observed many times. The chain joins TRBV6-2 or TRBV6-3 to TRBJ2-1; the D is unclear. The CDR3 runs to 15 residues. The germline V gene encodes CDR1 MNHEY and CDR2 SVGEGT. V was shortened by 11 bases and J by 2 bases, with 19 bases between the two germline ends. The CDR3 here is CASTPERETYNEQFF. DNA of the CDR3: TGTGCCTCAACTCCCGAACGCGAGACCTACAATGAGCAGTTCTTC.

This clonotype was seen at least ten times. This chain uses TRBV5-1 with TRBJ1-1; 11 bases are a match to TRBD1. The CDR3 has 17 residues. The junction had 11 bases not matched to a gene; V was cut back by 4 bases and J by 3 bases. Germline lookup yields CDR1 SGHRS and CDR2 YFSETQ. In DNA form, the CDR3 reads TGCGCCAGCAGCAGAGGACAGGGGGCTGTGGATGACACTGAAGCTTTCTTT. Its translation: CASSRGQGAVDDTEAFF.

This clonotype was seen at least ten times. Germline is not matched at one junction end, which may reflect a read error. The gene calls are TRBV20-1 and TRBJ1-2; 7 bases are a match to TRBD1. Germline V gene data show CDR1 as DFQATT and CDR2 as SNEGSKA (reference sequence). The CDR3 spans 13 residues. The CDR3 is CSARGQAGYGYTF. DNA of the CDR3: TGCAGTGCGAGAGGACAGGCGGGATATGGCTACACCTTC.

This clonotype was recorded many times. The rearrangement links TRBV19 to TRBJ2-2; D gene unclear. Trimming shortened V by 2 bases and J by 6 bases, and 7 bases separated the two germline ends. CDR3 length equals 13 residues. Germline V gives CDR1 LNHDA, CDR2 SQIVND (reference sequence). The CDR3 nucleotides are TGTGCCAGTAGTATAAACAGCGCCGGGGAGCTGTTTTTT. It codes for CASSINSAGELFF. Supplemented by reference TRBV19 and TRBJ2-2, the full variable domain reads DGGITQSPKYLFRKEGQNVTLSCEQNLNHDAMYWYRQDPGQGLRLIYYSQIVNDFQKGDIAEGYSVSREKKESFPLTVTSAQKNPTAFYLCASSINSAGELFFGEGSRLTVL.